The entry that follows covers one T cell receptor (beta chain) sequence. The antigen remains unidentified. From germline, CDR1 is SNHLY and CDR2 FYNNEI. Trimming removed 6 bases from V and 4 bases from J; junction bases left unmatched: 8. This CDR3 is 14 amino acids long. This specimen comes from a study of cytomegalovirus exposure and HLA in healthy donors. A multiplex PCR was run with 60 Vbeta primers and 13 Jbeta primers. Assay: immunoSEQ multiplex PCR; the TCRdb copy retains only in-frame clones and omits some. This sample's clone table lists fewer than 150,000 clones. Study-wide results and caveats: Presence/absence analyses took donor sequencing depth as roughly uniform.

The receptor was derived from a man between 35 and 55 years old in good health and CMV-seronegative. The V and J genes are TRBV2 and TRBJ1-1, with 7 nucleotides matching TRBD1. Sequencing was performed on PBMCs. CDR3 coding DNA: TGTGCCAGCAGGGAAAGACAGGGCGGCACTGAAGCTTTCTTT. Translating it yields CASRERQGGTEAFF.